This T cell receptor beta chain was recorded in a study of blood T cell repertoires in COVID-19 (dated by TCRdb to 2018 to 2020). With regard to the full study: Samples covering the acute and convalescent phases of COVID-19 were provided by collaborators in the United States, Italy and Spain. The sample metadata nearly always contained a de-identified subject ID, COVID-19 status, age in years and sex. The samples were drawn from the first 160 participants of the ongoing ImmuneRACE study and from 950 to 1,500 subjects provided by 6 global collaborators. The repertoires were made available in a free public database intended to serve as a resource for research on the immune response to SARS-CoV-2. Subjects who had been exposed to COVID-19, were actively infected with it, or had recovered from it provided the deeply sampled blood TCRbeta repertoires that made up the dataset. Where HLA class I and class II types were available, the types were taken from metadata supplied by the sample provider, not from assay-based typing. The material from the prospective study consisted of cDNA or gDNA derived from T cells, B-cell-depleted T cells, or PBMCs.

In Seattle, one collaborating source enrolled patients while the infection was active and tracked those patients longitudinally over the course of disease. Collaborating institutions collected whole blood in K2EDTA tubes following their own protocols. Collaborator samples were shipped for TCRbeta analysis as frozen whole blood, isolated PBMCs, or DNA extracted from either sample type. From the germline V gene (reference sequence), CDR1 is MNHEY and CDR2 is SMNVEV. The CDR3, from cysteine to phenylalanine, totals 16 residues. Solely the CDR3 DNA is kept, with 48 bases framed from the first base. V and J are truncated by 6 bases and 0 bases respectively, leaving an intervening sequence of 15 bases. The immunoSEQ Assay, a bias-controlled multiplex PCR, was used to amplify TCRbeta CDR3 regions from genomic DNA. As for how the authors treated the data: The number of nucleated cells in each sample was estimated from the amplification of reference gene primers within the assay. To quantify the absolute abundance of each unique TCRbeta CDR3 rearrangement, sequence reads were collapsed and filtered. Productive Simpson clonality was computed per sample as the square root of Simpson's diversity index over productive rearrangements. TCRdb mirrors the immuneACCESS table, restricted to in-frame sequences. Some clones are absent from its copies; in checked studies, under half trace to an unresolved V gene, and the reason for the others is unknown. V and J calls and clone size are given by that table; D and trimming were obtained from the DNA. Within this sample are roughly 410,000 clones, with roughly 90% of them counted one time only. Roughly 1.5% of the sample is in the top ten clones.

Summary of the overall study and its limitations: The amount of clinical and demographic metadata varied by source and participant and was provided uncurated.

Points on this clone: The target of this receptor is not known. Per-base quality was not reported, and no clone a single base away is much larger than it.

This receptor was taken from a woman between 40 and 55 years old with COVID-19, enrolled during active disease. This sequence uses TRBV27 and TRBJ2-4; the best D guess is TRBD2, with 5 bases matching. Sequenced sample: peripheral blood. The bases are TGTGCCAGCAGCTCCCCGAGAGGACTAGCCAAAAACATTCAGTACTTC. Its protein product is CASSSPRGLAKNIQYF.